This is a list of T cell receptor beta chains from one sample in a study of beta chain features in type 1 diabetes. The protocol was immunoSEQ multiplex PCR, while the TCRdb copy is restricted to in-frame clones and leaves out a portion. This sample has approximately 300,000 clones, with 11% found just once. Input material: naive CD4+ T cells from blood. The source of these receptors is a woman aged 25-40 years in good health. Each CDR3 is given with its conserved first and last residue. A D gene is named only where the DNA matches it firmly. Not all rows give a size; the values are once, few, many and, for expanded clones, a class.

few	TRBV7-2	16	NA	TRBJ2-3	CASSYNAVVGADTQYF	TGTGCCAGCAGCTACAACGCAGTTGTGGGCGCAGATACGCAGTATTTT
NA	TRBV30	14	NA	TRBJ1-1	CAWSVRAGFTEAFF	TGTGCCTGGAGTGTACGAGCGGGTTTCACTGAAGCTTTCTTT
NA	TRBV27	14	NA	TRBJ1-1	CASSLGGSPTEAFF	TGTGCCAGCAGTTTAGGAGGGTCCCCCACTGAAGCTTTCTTT
few	TRBV10-3	15	NA	TRBJ2-3	CAIGRLGASTDTQYF	TGTGCCATCGGACGGCTAGGGGCTAGCACAGATACGCAGTATTTT
NA	TRBV25-1	14	NA	TRBJ1-5	CASSERVSNQPQHF	TGTGCCAGCAGTGAAAGAGTTAGCAATCAGCCCCAGCATTTT
few	TRBV20-1	10	NA	TRBJ2-7	CSTGPLGQYF	TGCAGTACAGGCCCACTGGGGCAGTACTTC
many	TRBV23-1	11	NA	TRBJ2-1	CASTVVDEQFF	TGCGCCAGCACCGTCGTCGATGAGCAGTTCTTC
NA	TRBV4-1	15	TRBD1	TRBJ2-7	CASSFLQGVFYEQYF	TGCGCCAGCAGCTTCCTACAGGGGGTCTTCTACGAGCAGTACTTC
NA	TRBV7-2	13	NA	TRBJ2-4	CASSYQAENIQYF	TGTGCCAGCAGCTACCAAGCTGAAAACATTCAGTACTTC
NA	TRBV29-1	13	NA	TRBJ1-4	CSVTRTDGEKLFF	TGCAGCGTGACTCGGACAGATGGGGAAAAACTGTTTTTT
NA	TRBV7-9	14	NA	TRBJ2-2	CASSLGGSTGELFF	TGTGCCAGCAGCTTAGGCGGATCCACCGGGGAGCTGTTTTTT
few	TRBV7-9	15	NA	TRBJ1-2	CASSFGQNVFGGYTF	TGTGCCAGCAGCTTTGGACAGAACGTGTTTGGTGGCTACACCTTC
NA	TRBV7-3	15	TRBD1	TRBJ2-3	CASSPTGQGTDTQYF	TGTGCCAGCAGCCCTACCGGACAGGGCACAGATACGCAGTATTTT
few	TRBV18	15	TRBD2	TRBJ2-5	CASSPPGLAEETQYF	TGTGCCAGCTCACCACCGGGACTAGCGGAAGAGACCCAGTACTTC
few	TRBV5-4	13	NA	TRBJ2-3	CASSPDSVSTQYF	TGTGCCAGCAGCCCGGACTCGGTTAGTACGCAGTATTTT
few	TRBV5-1	16	TRBD2	TRBJ2-5	CASSLSLAGDQETQYF	TGCGCCAGCAGCTTGTCCCTAGCGGGAGACCAAGAGACCCAGTACTTC
few	TRBV4-2	18	TRBD2	TRBJ2-5	CASSRGGVAGGYLETQYF	TGTGCCAGCAGCCGAGGAGGCGTAGCGGGAGGGTATTTAGAGACCCAGTACTTC
NA	TRBV6-5	14	NA	TRBJ2-3	CASSYGATPDTQYF	TGTGCCAGCAGTTACGGGGCAACTCCAGATACGCAGTATTTT